Listed below are T cell receptor beta chains from one sample, sequenced in a study of Ad26.COV2.S vaccination and SARS-CoV-2 variants. Clones were sequenced by immunoSEQ multiplex PCR, and TCRdb holds only the in-frame ones, with some missing. The data show 410,000 or so clones, approximately 90% seen once. The starting material was peripheral blood, obtained in a trial of Ad26.COV2.S vaccine versus placebo. The receptors shown here come from a person aged 18-60 years who received the Ad26.COV2.S COVID-19 vaccine or a placebo. The CDR3 runs from the conserved cysteine through the conserved F or W. Fields, in order: clone size, V gene, D gene, J gene, CDR3 protein, CDR3 DNA. The D gene is left open where the match is weak. Clone size is given for some rows only: seen once, a few or many times, or a class if the clone is expanded.

clone_size: NA
v_call: TRBV12-3/TRBV12-4
d_call: NA
j_call: TRBJ1-4
cdr3_aa: CASTLAREKLFF
cdr3_nt: TGTGCCAGCACCCTCGCCAGGGAAAAACTGTTTTTT

clone_size: NA
v_call: TRBV7-2
d_call: TRBD1
j_call: TRBJ2-7
cdr3_aa: CASKLTGASYEQYF
cdr3_nt: TGTGCCAGCAAATTGACAGGGGCTTCCTACGAGCAGTACTTC

clone_size: once
v_call: TRBV10-3
d_call: TRBD2
j_call: TRBJ2-1
cdr3_aa: CAISAGTSGTNEQFF
cdr3_nt: TGTGCCATCAGTGCAGGGACTAGCGGTACCAATGAGCAGTTCTTC

clone_size: NA
v_call: TRBV27
d_call: NA
j_call: TRBJ2-2
cdr3_aa: CASIPAAGHTGELFF
cdr3_nt: TGTGCCAGCATTCCCGCTGCAGGCCACACCGGGGAGCTGTTTTTT

clone_size: NA
v_call: TRBV30
d_call: NA
j_call: TRBJ1-1
cdr3_aa: CAYLPFMNTEAFF
cdr3_nt: TGTGCCTACCTACCCTTCATGAACACTGAAGCTTTCTTT

clone_size: NA
v_call: TRBV21-1
d_call: NA
j_call: TRBJ1-4
cdr3_aa: CASSEGQAVNEKLFF
cdr3_nt: TGTGCCAGCAGCGAAGGACAGGCGGTTAATGAAAAACTGTTTTTT

clone_size: NA
v_call: TRBV9
d_call: TRBD2
j_call: TRBJ2-7
cdr3_aa: CASSVVGQGAGTSGESSYEQYF
cdr3_nt: TGTGCCAGCAGCGTAGTTGGACAGGGGGCTGGGACTAGCGGGGAAAGCTCCTACGAGCAGTACTTC

clone_size: NA
v_call: TRBV19
d_call: TRBD1
j_call: TRBJ2-1
cdr3_aa: CASSIANGQGPYEQFF
cdr3_nt: TGTGCCAGTAGTATAGCCAACGGACAGGGACCATATGAGCAGTTCTTC

clone_size: NA
v_call: TRBV5-1
d_call: NA
j_call: TRBJ2-7
cdr3_aa: CASSLRESSYEQYF
cdr3_nt: TGCGCCAGCAGCTTACGAGAGAGCTCCTACGAGCAGTACTTC

clone_size: NA
v_call: TRBV25-1
d_call: NA
j_call: TRBJ1-1
cdr3_aa: CASRPSKGGLNTEAFF
cdr3_nt: TGTGCCAGCCGTCCATCAAAGGGGGGGCTGAACACTGAAGCTTTCTTT

clone_size: NA
v_call: TRBV18
d_call: NA
j_call: TRBJ1-5
cdr3_aa: CASSPGSAGADNQPQHF
cdr3_nt: TGTGCCAGCTCTCCCGGGTCGGCAGGGGCCGACAATCAGCCCCAGCATTTT

clone_size: NA
v_call: TRBV2
d_call: NA
j_call: TRBJ2-2
cdr3_aa: CASSVGAGELFF
cdr3_nt: TGTGCCAGCAGTGTTGGTGCCGGGGAGCTGTTTTTT

clone_size: NA
v_call: TRBV27
d_call: TRBD1
j_call: TRBJ1-5
cdr3_aa: CASSSLGQADQPQHF
cdr3_nt: TGTGCCAGCAGTTCCTTGGGACAGGCGGATCAGCCCCAGCATTTT

clone_size: NA
v_call: TRBV4-1
d_call: TRBD2
j_call: TRBJ2-1
cdr3_aa: CASSPTSGSHNEQFF
cdr3_nt: TGCGCCAGCAGCCCGACTAGCGGGAGTCATAATGAGCAGTTCTTC

clone_size: NA
v_call: TRBV11-2
d_call: NA
j_call: TRBJ2-1
cdr3_aa: CASSLGPNNEQFF
cdr3_nt: TGTGCCAGCAGCCTCGGACCTAACAATGAGCAGTTCTTC

clone_size: NA
v_call: TRBV19
d_call: TRBD2
j_call: TRBJ2-2
cdr3_aa: CASTYRGSGRAGTGELFF
cdr3_nt: TGTGCCAGTACTTATAGAGGTAGCGGGAGGGCCGGTACCGGGGAGCTGTTTTTT

clone_size: NA
v_call: TRBV19
d_call: NA
j_call: TRBJ1-5
cdr3_aa: CASSPGTTASNQPQHF
cdr3_nt: TGTGCCAGTAGTCCAGGGACGACTGCGAGCAATCAGCCCCAGCATTTT

clone_size: NA
v_call: TRBV13
d_call: NA
j_call: TRBJ1-1
cdr3_aa: CASSLEGTMNTEAFF
cdr3_nt: TGTGCCAGCAGCTTAGAAGGGACTATGAACACTGAAGCTTTCTTT

clone_size: NA
v_call: TRBV14
d_call: NA
j_call: TRBJ2-7
cdr3_aa: CASSPLTWGSYEQYF
cdr3_nt: TGTGCCAGCAGCCCCCTTACCTGGGGGTCCTACGAGCAGTACTTC

clone_size: NA
v_call: TRBV2
d_call: NA
j_call: TRBJ2-2
cdr3_aa: CASSEIRGSTGELFF
cdr3_nt: TGTGCCAGCAGTGAGATTAGGGGATCCACCGGGGAGCTGTTTTTT